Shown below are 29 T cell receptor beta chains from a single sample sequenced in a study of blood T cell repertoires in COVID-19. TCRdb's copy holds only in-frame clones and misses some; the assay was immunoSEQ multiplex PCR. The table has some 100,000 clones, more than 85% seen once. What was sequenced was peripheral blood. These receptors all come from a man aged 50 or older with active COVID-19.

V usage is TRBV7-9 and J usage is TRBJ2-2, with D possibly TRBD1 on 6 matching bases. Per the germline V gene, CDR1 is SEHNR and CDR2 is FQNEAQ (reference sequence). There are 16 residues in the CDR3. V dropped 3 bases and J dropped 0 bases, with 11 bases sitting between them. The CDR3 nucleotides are TGTGCCAGCAGCTTCCCCGGGACACCGAACACCGGGGAGCTGTTTTTT. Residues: CASSFPGTPNTGELFF.

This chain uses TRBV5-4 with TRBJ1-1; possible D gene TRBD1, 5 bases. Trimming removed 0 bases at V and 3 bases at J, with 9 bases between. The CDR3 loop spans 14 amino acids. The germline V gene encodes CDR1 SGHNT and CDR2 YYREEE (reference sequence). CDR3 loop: CASSLDARDTEAFF. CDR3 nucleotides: TGTGCCAGCAGCTTGGACGCCAGGGACACTGAAGCTTTCTTT.

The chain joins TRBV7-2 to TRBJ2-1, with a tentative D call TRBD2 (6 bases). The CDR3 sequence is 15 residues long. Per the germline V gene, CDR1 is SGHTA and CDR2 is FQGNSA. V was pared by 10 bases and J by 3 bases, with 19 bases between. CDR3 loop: CATRRAGNYYNEQFF. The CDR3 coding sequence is TGTGCCACCCGACGGGCGGGAAACTACTACAATGAGCAGTTCTTC.

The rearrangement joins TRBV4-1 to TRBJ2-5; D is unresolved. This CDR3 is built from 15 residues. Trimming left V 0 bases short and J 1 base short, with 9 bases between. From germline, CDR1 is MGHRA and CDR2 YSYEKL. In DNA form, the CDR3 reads TGCGCCAGCAGCCAAGATGGGCAGTCCCAAGAGACCCAGTACTTC. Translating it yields CASSQDGQSQETQYF.

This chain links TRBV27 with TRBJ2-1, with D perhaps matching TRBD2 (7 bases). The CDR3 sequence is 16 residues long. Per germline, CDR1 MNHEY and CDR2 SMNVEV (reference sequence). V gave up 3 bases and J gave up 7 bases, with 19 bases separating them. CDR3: CASSFPGAGARNEQFF. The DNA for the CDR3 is TGTGCCAGCAGTTTTCCCGGCGCGGGGGCTCGGAATGAGCAGTTCTTC.

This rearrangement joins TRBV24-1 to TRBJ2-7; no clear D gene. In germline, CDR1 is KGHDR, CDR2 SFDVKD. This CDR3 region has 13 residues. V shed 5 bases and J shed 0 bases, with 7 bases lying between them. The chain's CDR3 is CATSARSSYEQYV. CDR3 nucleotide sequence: TGTGCCACCAGTGCCCGGAGCTCCTACGAGCAGTACGTC.

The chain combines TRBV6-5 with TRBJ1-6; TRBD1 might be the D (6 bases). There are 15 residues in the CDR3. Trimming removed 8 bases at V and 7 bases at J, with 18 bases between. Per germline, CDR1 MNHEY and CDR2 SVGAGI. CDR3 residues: CASLRGQDANSPLHF. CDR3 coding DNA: TGTGCCAGCCTGAGGGGACAAGACGCGAATTCACCCCTCCACTTT.

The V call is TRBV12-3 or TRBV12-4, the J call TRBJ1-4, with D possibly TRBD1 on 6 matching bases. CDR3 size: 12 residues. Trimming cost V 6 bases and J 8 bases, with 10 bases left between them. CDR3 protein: CASSSDREKLFF. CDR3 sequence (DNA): TGTGCCAGCAGCAGTGACAGGGAAAAACTGTTTTTT.

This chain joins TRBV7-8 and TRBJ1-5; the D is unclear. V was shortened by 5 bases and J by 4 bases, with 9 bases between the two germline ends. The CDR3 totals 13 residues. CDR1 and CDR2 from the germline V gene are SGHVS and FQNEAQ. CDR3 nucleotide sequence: TGTGCCAGCAGCGCCAACAGAAATCAGCCCCAGCATTTT. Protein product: CASSANRNQPQHF.

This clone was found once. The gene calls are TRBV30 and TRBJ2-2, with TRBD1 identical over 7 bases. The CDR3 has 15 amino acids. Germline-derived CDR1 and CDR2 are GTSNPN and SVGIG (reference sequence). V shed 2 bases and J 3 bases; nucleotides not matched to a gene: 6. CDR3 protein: CAWSLRDRYTGELFF. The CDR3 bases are TGTGCCTGGAGTCTCCGGGACAGATACACCGGGGAGCTGTTTTTT.

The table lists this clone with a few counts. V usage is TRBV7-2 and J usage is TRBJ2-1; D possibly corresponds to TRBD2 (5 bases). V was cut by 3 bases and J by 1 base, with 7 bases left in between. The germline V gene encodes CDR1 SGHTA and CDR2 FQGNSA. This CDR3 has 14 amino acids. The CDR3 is CASSLAGSYNEQFF. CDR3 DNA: TGTGCCAGCAGCTTGGCGGGTTCCTACAATGAGCAGTTCTTC.

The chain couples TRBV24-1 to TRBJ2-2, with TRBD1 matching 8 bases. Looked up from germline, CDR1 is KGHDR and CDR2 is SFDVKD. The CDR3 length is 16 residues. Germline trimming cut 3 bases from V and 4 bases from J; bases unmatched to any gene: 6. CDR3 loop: CATSDPGQDRTGELFF. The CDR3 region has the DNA TGTGCCACCAGTGATCCGGGACAGGACCGCACCGGGGAGCTGTTTTTT.

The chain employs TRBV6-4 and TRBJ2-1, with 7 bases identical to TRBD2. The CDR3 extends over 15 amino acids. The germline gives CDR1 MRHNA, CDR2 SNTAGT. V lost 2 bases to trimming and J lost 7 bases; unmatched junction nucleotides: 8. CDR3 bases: TGTGCCAGCAGTGACCGTAGCGGGCGTGGAAATGAGCAGTTCTTC. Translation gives CASSDRSGRGNEQFF.

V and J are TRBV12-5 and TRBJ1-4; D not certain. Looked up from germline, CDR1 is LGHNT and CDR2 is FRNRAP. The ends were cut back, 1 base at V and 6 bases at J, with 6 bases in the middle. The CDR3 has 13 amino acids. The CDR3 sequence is CASGLGSDEKLFF. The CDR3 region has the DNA TGTGCTAGTGGTTTGGGGTCAGATGAAAAACTGTTTTTT.

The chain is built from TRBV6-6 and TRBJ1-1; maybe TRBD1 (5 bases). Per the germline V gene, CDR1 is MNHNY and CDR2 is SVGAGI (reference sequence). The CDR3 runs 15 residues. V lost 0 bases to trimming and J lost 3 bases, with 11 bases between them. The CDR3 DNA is TGTGCCAGCAGTTACTCGATTGGGGGGTACACTGAAGCTTTCTTT. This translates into CASSYSIGGYTEAFF.

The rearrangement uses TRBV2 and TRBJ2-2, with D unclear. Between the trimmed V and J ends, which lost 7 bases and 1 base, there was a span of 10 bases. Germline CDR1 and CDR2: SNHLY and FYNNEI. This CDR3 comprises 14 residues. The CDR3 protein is CASTGSLNTGELFF. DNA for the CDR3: TGTGCCAGCACCGGGTCCCTGAACACCGGGGAGCTGTTTTTT.

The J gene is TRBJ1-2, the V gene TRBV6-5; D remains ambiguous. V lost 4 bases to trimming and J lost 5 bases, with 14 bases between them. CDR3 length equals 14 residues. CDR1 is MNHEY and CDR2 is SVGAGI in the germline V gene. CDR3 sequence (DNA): TGTGCCAGCAGTTCCAGGCCGGTTCGGTATGGCTACACCTTC. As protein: CASSSRPVRYGYTF.

The CDR3, as DNA: TGTGCCAGCTCACCAAAACAGATCATGAACACTGAAGCTTTCTTT. Amino acids: CASSPKQIMNTEAFF. The chain links TRBV18 to TRBJ1-1; D gene uncertain. V lost 2 bases, J lost 0 bases, and 10 bases lay in between. CDR1 KGHSH and CDR2 LQKENI come from the germline V gene. There are 15 residues in the CDR3.

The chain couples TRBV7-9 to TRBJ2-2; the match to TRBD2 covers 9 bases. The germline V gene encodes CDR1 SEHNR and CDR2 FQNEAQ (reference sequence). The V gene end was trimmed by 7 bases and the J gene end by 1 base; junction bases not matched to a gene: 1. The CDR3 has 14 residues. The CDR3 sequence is CASTTSGNTGELFF. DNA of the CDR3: TGTGCCAGCACGACTAGCGGGAACACCGGGGAGCTGTTTTTT.

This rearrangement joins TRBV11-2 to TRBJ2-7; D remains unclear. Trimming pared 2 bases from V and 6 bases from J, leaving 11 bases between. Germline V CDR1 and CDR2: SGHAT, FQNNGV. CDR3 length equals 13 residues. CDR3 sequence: CASSLTAVGEQYV. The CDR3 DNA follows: TGTGCCAGCAGCTTAACAGCTGTTGGCGAGCAGTACGTC.

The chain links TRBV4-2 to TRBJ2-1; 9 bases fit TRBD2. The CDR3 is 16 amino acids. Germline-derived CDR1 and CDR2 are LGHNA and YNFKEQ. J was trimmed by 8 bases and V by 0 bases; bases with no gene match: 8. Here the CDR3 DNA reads TGTGCCAGCAGCCAAGAAGTTGGAGCGGGAGGCCATGAGCAGTTCTTC. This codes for CASSQEVGAGGHEQFF.

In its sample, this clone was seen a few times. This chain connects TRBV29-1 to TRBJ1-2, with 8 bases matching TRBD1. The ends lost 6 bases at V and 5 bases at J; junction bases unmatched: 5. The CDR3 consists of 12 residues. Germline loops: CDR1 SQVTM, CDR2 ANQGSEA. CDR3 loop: CSVSRTGYGYTF. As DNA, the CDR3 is TGCAGCGTCTCCCGGACAGGGTATGGCTACACCTTC.

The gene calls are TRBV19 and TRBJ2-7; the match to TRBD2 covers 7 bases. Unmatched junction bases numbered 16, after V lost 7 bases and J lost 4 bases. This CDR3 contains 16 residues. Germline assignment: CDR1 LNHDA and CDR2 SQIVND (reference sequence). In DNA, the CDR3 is TGTGCCAGTACCAGGGACCCTGCCAGCGGGGCGTACGAGCAGTACTTC. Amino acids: CASTRDPASGAYEQYF.

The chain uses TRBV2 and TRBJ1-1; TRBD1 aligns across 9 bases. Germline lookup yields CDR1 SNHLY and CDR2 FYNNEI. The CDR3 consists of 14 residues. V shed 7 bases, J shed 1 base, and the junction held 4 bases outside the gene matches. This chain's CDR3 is CASTWTGANTEAFF. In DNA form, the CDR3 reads TGTGCCAGCACTTGGACAGGGGCGAACACTGAAGCTTTCTTT. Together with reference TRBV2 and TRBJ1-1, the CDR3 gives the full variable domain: EPEVTQTPSHQVTQMGQEVILRCVPISNHLYFYWYRQILGQKVEFLVSFYNNEISEKSEIFDDQFSVERPDGSNFTLKIRSTKLEDSAMYFCASTWTGANTEAFFGQGTRLTVV.

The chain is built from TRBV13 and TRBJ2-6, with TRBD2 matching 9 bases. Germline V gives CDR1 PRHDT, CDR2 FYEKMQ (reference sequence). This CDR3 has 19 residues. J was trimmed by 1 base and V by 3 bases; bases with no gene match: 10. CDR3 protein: CASSFSGSAGRSGANVLTF. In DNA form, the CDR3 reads TGTGCCAGCAGCTTTAGCGGGAGCGCCGGGAGGTCTGGGGCCAACGTCCTGACTTTC.

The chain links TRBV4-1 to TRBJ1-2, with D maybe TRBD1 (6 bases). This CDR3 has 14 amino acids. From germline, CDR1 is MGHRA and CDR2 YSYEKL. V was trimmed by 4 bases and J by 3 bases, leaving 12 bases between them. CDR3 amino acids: CASSPLRQDYGYTF. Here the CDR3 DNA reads TGCGCCAGCAGCCCTCTCCGACAGGACTATGGCTACACCTTC.

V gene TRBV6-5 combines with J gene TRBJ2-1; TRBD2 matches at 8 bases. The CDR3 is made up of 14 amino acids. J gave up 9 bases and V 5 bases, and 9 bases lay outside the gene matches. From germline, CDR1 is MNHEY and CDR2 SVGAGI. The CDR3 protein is CASSPGTSIGEQFF. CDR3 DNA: TGTGCCAGCAGTCCCGGGACTAGTATCGGTGAGCAGTTCTTC.

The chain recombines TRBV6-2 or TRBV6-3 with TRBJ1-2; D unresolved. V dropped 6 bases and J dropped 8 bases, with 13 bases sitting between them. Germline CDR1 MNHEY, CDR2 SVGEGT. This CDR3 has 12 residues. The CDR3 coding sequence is TGTGCCAGCAGCAAAAACGGTCTGGGCTACACCTTC. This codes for CASSKNGLGYTF.

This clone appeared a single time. The chain's CDR3 is CASRPQGRRFEKLFF. The DNA of the CDR3 is TGTGCCAGCAGGCCTCAGGGTAGACGATTTGAAAAACTGTTTTTT. The chain uses TRBV7-3 and TRBJ1-4; D possibly corresponds to TRBD1 (5 bases). Germline V CDR1 and CDR2: SGHTA, FQGTGA. The CDR3 extends over 15 amino acids. Between the trimmed V and J ends, which lost 6 bases and 7 bases, there was a span of 18 bases.